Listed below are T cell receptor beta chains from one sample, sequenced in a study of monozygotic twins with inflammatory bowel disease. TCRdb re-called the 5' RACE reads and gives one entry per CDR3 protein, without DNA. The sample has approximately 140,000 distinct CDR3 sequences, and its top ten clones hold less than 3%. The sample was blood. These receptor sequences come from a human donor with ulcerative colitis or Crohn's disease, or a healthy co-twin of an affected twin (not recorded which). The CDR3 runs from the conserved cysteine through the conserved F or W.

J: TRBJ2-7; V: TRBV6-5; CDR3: CASSNPRRGPYEQYF
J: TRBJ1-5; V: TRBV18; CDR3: CASSQTGTQPQHF
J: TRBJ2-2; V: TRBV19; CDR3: CASSIGLGLITGELFF
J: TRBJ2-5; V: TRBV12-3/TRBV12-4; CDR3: CASSLWMRRGSTIRKTQYF
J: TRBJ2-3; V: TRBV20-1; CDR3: CSASRQGAGTDTQYF
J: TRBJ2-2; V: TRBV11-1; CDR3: CASSDSWTGGSTGELFF
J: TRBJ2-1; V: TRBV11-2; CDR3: CASSSWGGASSYNEQFF
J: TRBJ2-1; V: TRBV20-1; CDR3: CSARVPTSGGNNEQFF
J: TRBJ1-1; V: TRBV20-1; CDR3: CSARASGRTGGFRNTEAFF
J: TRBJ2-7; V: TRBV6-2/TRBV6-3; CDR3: CASTSGLRTYEQYF
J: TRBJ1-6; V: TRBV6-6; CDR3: CASSTRNSPLHF
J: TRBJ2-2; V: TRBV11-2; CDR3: CASSLGLRLAGENTGELFF
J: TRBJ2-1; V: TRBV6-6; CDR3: CASTRGGYNEQFF
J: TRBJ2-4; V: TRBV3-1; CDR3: CASSPGTGNFGLAKNIQYF
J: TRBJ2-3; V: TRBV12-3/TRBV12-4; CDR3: CASSETGIGASTDTQYF
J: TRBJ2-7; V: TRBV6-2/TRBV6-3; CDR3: CASSYRTYSYEQYF
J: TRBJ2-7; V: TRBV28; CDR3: CASSAHGGPAYEQYF
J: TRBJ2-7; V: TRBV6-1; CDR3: CASMRAYEQYF
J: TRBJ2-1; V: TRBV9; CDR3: CASSVDGRNNEQFF
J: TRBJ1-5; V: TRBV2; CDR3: CASSKTVYSNQPQHF
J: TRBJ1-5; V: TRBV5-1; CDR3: CASGFGGNSNQPQHF
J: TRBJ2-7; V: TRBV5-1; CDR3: CASSIRTAYEQYF
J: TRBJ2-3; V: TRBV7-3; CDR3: CASSPRLAGGANTQYF
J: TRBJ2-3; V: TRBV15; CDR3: CATSRDPEGDTQYF
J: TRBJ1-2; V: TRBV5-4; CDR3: CASSMTGEDGYTF
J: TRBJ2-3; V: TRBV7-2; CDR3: CASSLEIGRGAADTQYF
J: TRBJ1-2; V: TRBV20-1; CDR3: CSASRQGAFGYTF
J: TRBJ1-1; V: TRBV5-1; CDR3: CASSTRQGPGTEAFF
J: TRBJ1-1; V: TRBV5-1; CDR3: CASTRTGTNTEAFF
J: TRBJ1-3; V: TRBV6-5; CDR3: CASSYGGSGSASGNTIYF
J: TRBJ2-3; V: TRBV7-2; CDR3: CASSSYTDTQYF
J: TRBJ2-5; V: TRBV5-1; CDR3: CASSLGRTGAETQYF
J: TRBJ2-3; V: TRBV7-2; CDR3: CASSLAGSLTDTQYF
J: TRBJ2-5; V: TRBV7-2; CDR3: CASSPMSGYQETQYF
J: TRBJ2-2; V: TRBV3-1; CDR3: CASSLGGLAGGPGGELLF
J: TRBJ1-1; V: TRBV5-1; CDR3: CASSLVGPRGRTEAFF
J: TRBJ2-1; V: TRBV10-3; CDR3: CAISESQGNFYNEQFF
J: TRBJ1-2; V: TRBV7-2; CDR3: CASSFIRAGSGYTF
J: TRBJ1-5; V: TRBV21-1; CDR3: CASSKREGQQPQHF
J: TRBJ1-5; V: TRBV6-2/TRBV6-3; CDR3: CASSYGRQPQHF
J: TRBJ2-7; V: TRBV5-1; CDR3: CASSIRTGEYEQYF
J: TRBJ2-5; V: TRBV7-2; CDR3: CASSPPGRAGKETQYF
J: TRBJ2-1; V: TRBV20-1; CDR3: CSANWGTGVRNEQFF
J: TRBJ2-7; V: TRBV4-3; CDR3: CASSQSPPGEQYF
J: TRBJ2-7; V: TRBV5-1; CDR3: CASSPRDGSYEQYF
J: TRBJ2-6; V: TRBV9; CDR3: CASSDGSRGVGANVLTF
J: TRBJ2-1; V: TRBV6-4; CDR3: CASSAKASGASYNEQFF
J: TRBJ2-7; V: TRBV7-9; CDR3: CASSLAPGPIYEQYF
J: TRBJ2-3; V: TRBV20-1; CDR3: CSFLDRGSTDTQYF
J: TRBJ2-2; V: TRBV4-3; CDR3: CASSQPQGALTGELFF
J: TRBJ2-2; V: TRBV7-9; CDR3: CASSLIPVEDTGELFF
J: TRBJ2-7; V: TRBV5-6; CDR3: CASTWTGVYEQYF
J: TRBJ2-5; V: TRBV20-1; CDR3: CSASPRQRQETQYF
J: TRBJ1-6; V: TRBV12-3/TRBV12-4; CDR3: CASSLQGAQNSPLHF
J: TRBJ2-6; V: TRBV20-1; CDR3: CSASIGSGANVLTF
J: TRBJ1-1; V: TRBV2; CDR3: CASSVGRGNTEAFF
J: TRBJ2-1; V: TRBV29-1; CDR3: CSGGTARNNEQFF
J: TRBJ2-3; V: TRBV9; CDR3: CASSVGRPRGPSSTDTQYF
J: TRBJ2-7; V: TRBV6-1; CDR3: CASSRDRISSYEQYF
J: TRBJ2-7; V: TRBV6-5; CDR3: CASSYGTGPLREQYF